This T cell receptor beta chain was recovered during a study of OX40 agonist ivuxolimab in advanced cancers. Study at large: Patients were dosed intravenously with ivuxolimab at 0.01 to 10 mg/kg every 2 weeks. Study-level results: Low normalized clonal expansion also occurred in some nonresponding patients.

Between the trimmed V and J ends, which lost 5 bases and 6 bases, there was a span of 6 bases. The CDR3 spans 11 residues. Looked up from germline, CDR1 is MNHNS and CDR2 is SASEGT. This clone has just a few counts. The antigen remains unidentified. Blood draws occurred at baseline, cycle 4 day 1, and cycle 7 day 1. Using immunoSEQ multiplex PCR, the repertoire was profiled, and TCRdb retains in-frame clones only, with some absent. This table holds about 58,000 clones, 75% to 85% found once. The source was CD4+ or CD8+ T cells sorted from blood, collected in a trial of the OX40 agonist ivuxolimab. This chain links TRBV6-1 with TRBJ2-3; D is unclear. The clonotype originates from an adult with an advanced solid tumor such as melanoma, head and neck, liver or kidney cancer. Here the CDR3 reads CASSRSDTQYF. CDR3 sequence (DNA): TGTGCCAGCAGTAGGTCCGATACGCAGTATTTT.